Sequencing of this TCR beta chain was carried out in a study of blood T cell repertoires in COVID-19. About the study: Whether acute or convalescent, the COVID-19 samples came from the United States, Italy and Spain. T cells, B-cell-depleted T cells, or PBMCs provided the cDNA or gDNA that served as material.

Per the original data handling: Estimated nucleated cell counts came from reference gene primer amplification. This table comes from immunoSEQ multiplex PCR, and its TCRdb copy is limited to in-frame clones, with some not included. V, J and clone size are taken as reported in that table, and D and trimming were inferred from the DNA itself. This table has 110,000 or so clones, about 88% appearing once. The V gene's germline CDR1 is SGHTA and CDR2 FQGNSA. J lost 3 bases, V lost 2 bases, and 6 bases had no gene match. The CDR3 is made up of 15 amino acids. This TCR derives from an older woman who had recovered from COVID-19. This chain connects TRBV7-2 to TRBJ1-2; 7 nucleotides match TRBD1. The specimen sequenced was peripheral blood. The CDR3 region has the DNA TGTGCCAGCAGCTTAAATTTGGGACAGCACTATGGCTACACCTTC. It yields the protein CASSLNLGQHYGYTF.